This record looks at one T cell receptor beta chain sequence and its context. Its antigen is undetermined. This entry comes from a study of T cell responses to AZD1222 COVID-19 vaccine. The study's findings and limits: Of spike-specific TCRs, nearly half reportedly target regions left unmutated in variants. Donors were chiefly white British, with a greater number of females, and clonal diversity was perhaps underestimated.

The germline V and J ends were trimmed by 8 bases and 0 bases, with 24 bases remaining between them. CDR1 and CDR2 (germline): LNHDA, SQIVND (reference sequence). There are 18 residues in the CDR3. Some clones are missing from TCRdb's copy, which holds only in-frame ones; the method was immunoSEQ multiplex PCR. The sample has some 120,000 clones; approximately 85% are singletons. The genes are TRBV19 and TRBJ2-3, with D perhaps matching TRBD2 (5 bases). Specimen: peripheral blood, collected on day 0 of MenACWY control vaccination. The TCR originated in an adult in good health. The CDR3 DNA reads as TGTGCCAGTTCCCCCCGGAGCCTAGCAGCTACTAGCACAGATACGCAGTATTTT. Translated, it gives CASSPRSLAATSTDTQYF.